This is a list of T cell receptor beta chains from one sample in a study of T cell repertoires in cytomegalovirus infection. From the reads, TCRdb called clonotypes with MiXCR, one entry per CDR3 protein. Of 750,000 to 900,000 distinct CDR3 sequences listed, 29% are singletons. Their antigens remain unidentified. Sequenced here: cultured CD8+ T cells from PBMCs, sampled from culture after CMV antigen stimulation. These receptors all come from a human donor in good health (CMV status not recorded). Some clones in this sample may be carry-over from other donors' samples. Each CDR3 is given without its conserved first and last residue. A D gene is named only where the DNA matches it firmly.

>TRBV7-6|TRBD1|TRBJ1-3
ASSSGTGPSSGNTIY
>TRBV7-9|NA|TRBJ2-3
ASRPTIGGLHTDTQY
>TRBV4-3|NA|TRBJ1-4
ASSQVPRDATNEKLF
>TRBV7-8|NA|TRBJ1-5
ASSLPGGTNSNQPQH
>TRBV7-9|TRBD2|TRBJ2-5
ASSSPGLAKETQY
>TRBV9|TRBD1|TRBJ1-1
ASSAFDRADTEAF
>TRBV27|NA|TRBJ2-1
ASSPLLGNEQF
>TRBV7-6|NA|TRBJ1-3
ASSRRDTGNTIY
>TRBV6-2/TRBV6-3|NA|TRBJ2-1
ASSYSIRRGKF
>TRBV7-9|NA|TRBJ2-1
ASSLRYAEQF
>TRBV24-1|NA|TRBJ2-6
ATSDPLGTHTPSGANVLT
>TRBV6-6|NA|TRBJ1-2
ASSYSNRERTYGYT
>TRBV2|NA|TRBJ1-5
ASTWDGTSNQPQH
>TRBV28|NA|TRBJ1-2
ASSLGVRYGYT
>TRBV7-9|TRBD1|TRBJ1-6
ASSRDRVSYNSPLH
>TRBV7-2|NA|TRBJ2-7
ASSWTQAGEQY
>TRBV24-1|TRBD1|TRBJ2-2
ATSDHRGLDTGELF
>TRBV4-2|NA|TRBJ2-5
ASSQDWVGTDPRETQY
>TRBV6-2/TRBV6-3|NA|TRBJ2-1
ASSSDSRSYNEQF
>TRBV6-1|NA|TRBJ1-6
ASSTGTQSSYNSPLH
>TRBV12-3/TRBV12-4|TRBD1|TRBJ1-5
ASSSTGVGNQPQH
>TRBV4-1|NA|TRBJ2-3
ASSQFTLGGDTQY
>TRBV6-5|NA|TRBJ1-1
ASSYSIDLPEAF
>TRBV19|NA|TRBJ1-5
ASSLLDGGQPQH
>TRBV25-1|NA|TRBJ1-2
ASSEPVGEAYGYT
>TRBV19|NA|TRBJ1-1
ATSRVVGTEAF
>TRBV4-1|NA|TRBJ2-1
ASSQELKPAEQF
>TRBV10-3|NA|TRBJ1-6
AISSRGSPLH
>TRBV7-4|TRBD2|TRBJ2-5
ASSLGDWASGGEFQETQY
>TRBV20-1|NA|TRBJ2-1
SARTLSSYNEQF
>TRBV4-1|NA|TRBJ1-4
ASSQEPGANEKLF
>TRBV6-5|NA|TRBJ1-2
ASSPDRPNYGYT
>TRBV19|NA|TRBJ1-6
ASSMGQDNSPLH
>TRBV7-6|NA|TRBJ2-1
ASSPGEDYNEQF